This entry concerns a single T cell receptor beta chain. The data belong to a study of blood T cell repertoires in COVID-19. Germline loops: CDR1 SNHLY, CDR2 FYNNEI. Trimming took off 4 bases at V and 1 base at J, with 10 bases between the two ends. The CDR3 is made up of 14 amino acids. The assay was immunoSEQ multiplex PCR, and TCRdb's table has in-frame clones only and misses some. The sample yields about 200,000 clones, approximately 85% seen once. The sequence was collected from a woman in her seventies with COVID-19, enrolled during active disease. V usage is TRBV2 and J usage is TRBJ1-1; D perhaps matches TRBD1 (5 bases). Specimen: peripheral blood. The CDR3 spells CASSVQGRNTEAFF. The CDR3 DNA is TGTGCCAGCAGTGTGCAGGGAAGGAACACTGAAGCTTTCTTT.